This entry lists 29 T cell receptor beta chains sequenced from one sample in a study of shared clonotypes between healthy human individuals. Only in-frame clones appear in the TCRdb table, and some are missing; sequencing was by immunoSEQ multiplex PCR. The table has about 2.2 million clones, under 95% seen once. In the naive CD8 group, cells lacked CD45RO and were positively selected for CCR7, so terminally differentiated effector memory CD45RA+ cells were left out. The source material was naive CD8+ T cells from PBMCs. Every receptor here comes from a man younger than 35 in good health. Some clones in this sample may be carry-over from other donors' samples.

This chain links TRBV28 with TRBJ1-2, with TRBD1 identical over 11 bases. The CDR3 length is 17 residues. V shed 6 bases, J shed 5 bases, and the junction held 14 bases outside the gene matches. Germline V gene sequence: CDR1 MDHEN, CDR2 SYDVKM. CDR3 sequence: CASSLGAGDRGFYGYTF. As DNA, the CDR3 is TGTGCCAGCAGCCTCGGGGCCGGGGACAGGGGGTTTTATGGCTACACCTTC.

V usage is TRBV15 and J usage is TRBJ2-5; 10 bases are a match to TRBD2. The CDR3 spans 19 residues. With V trimmed by 0 bases and J by 3 bases, 13 bases remained unmatched. Germline lookup yields CDR1 LNHNV and CDR2 YYDKDF (reference sequence). The CDR3 region is CATSRDPLLLAGTKETQYF. DNA for the CDR3: TGTGCCACCAGCAGAGATCCACTCCTACTAGCGGGGACGAAAGAGACCCAGTACTTC.

The CDR3 region is CASSGRSMNEQFF. CDR3 bases: TGTGCCAGCAGTGGGCGGAGTATGAATGAGCAGTTCTTC. This chain connects TRBV28 to TRBJ2-1; no clear D. The CDR3 has 13 amino acids. V was cut by 5 bases and J by 7 bases, with 12 bases left in between. Looked up from germline, CDR1 is MDHEN and CDR2 is SYDVKM.

The J gene is TRBJ1-4, the V gene TRBV7-9; D possibly corresponds to TRBD1 (5 bases). CDR3 size: 14 residues. Per the germline V gene, CDR1 is SEHNR and CDR2 is FQNEAQ (reference sequence). Trimming cost V 10 bases and J 5 bases, with 17 bases left between them. CDR3 sequence reads: CATLLGDPNEKLFF. In DNA form, the CDR3 reads TGTGCCACCCTCCTGGGGGACCCGAATGAAAAACTGTTTTTT.

V is TRBV27 and J is TRBJ2-5; weak D call: TRBD1 (6 bases). Germline values: CDR1 MNHEY, CDR2 SMNVEV (reference sequence). CDR3 length equals 14 residues. With 3 bases removed from V and 9 bases from J, the gap between germline ends came to 17 bases. Written as DNA, the CDR3 is TGTGCCAGCAGTTTCTCGGGGTCAGGGGCGGCCCAGTACTTC. Its protein is CASSFSGSGAAQYF.

V usage is TRBV28 and J usage is TRBJ1-3, with D unclear. CDR1 and CDR2 (germline): MDHEN, SYDVKM. The germline V and J ends were trimmed by 3 bases and 4 bases, with 13 bases remaining between them. The CDR3 runs to 15 residues. The CDR3 sequence is CASSLDNFAGNTIYF. CDR3 nucleotides: TGTGCCAGCAGTTTGGATAACTTCGCGGGAAACACCATATATTTT.

This clone was recorded once. The gene calls are TRBV15 and TRBJ2-7; D is ambiguous. V lost 1 base and J lost 3, with 7 bases in between. The CDR3 has 13 amino acids. The germline gives CDR1 LNHNV, CDR2 YYDKDF (reference sequence). The CDR3 sequence is CATSRGVNYEQYF. DNA of the CDR3: TGTGCCACCAGCAGAGGTGTTAACTACGAGCAGTACTTC.

The DNA for the CDR3 is TGTGCCAGCCATGACAGGGGTGATCAGCCCCAGCATTTT. This translates into CASHDRGDQPQHF. The J gene is TRBJ1-5, the V gene TRBV2; 8 positions match TRBD1. CDR3 length: 13 amino acids. Losses at the gene ends were 8 bases for V and 5 bases for J; bases not matched to a gene: 5. Germline assignment: CDR1 SNHLY and CDR2 FYNNEI.

V and J are TRBV5-5 and TRBJ2-7; D call uncertain. The ends were cut back, 0 bases at V and 3 bases at J, with 4 bases in the middle. Germline values: CDR1 SGHKS, CDR2 YYEKEE (reference sequence). The CDR3 spans 12 residues. The DNA of the CDR3 is TGTGCCAGCAGCTTGGAGGGCTACGAGCAGTACTTC. Amino acids: CASSLEGYEQYF.

V and J are TRBV28 and TRBJ2-7, with D possibly TRBD1 on 6 matching bases. The CDR3 runs 13 residues. Germline CDR1 and CDR2: MDHEN and SYDVKM. The V gene lost 6 bases and the J gene lost 2 bases, with 11 bases spanning the gap. CDR3 sequence: CASRTTGAYEQYF. In DNA, the CDR3 is TGTGCCAGCAGAACGACAGGAGCCTACGAGCAGTACTTC.

The chain links TRBV10-3 to TRBJ2-7, with TRBD2 matching over 10 bases. The germline V gene has CDR1 ENHRY and CDR2 SYGVKD. This CDR3 is 16 amino acids long. After removal of 1 base from V and 4 bases from J, the junction contained 7 bases not matched to a gene. As DNA, the CDR3 is TGTGCCATCAGTGAGTTGGTAGCGGGAGGTGCGTACGAGCAGTACTTC. Translation gives CAISELVAGGAYEQYF.

The rearrangement joins TRBV19 to TRBJ2-7; 7 positions match TRBD2. Germline V gene data show CDR1 as LNHDA and CDR2 as SQIVND (reference sequence). The CDR3 has 15 residues. Unmatched junction bases numbered 3, after V lost 1 base and J lost 0 bases. The CDR3 is CASSIALASSYEQYF. In DNA form, the CDR3 reads TGTGCCAGTAGTATAGCACTAGCGAGCTCCTACGAGCAGTACTTC.

Concerning this clone itself: The same CDR3 arises from other DNA sequences in this sample as well. This chain joins TRBV27 and TRBJ2-7; D is uncertain. The CDR3 contains 11 residues. The V gene's germline CDR1 is MNHEY and CDR2 SMNVEV (reference sequence). V lost 6 bases and J 4 bases, leaving 7 bases between the germline ends. DNA of the CDR3: TGTGCCAGCAGCCACGGGTACGAGCAGTACTTC. This translates into CASSHGYEQYF.

V is TRBV7-2 and J is TRBJ2-7, with 8 bases identical to TRBD2. J lost 6 bases, V lost 5 bases, and 12 bases had no gene match. Germline CDR1 and CDR2: SGHTA and FQGNSA. This CDR3 spans 15 amino acids. CDR3 bases: TGTGCCAGCAGCACCTTGGCGGGACTAGTTTCCGAGCAGTACTTC. This translates into CASSTLAGLVSEQYF.

The CDR3 bases are TGTGCCAGCAGCGATGGGACCGGACTAGCGGGAAAAACCGGGGAGCTGTTTTTT. Translating gives CASSDGTGLAGKTGELFF. The gene calls are TRBV9 and TRBJ2-2, with 12 bases fitting TRBD2. This CDR3 spans 18 amino acids. The germline CDR1 and CDR2 sequences are SGDLS and YYNGEE. The ends lost 3 bases at V and 5 bases at J; junction bases unmatched: 11.

The chain joins TRBV7-9 to TRBJ2-2; the D gene could be TRBD1 or TRBD2 (5 bases each). The CDR3 is made up of 17 amino acids. V shed 5 bases and J shed 2 bases, with 18 bases lying between them. Germline V lookup: CDR1 SEHNR, CDR2 FQNEAQ (reference sequence). The CDR3 spells CASSQPPGTINTGELFF. The CDR3 DNA is TGTGCCAGCAGCCAACCCCCCGGGACCATTAACACCGGGGAGCTGTTTTTT.

Concerning this clone itself: Other nucleotide sequences in the sample specify the same CDR3. This chain connects TRBV28 to TRBJ1-5; D call uncertain. V was clipped by 6 bases and J by 3 bases, with 3 bases between them. CDR1 is MDHEN, CDR2 SYDVKM, per germline. The CDR3 is made up of 11 amino acids. The CDR3 is CASSFNQPQHF. The CDR3 coding sequence is TGTGCCAGCAGCTTCAATCAGCCCCAGCATTTT.

This clone was counted once. V gene TRBV13 combines with J gene TRBJ1-2; D gene uncertain. CDR3 length: 15 residues. The V end lost 0 bases, the J end lost 0 bases, and 8 bases lay between the germline ends. From germline, CDR1 is PRHDT and CDR2 FYEKMQ (reference sequence). The chain's CDR3 is CASSLGRRANYGYTF. The CDR3 coding sequence is TGTGCCAGCAGCTTAGGGCGCAGAGCTAACTATGGCTACACCTTC.

V is TRBV7-9 and J is TRBJ1-4, with a possible D match to TRBD1 (5 bases). CDR1 and CDR2 (germline): SEHNR, FQNEAQ (reference sequence). The CDR3 runs to 15 residues. V was shortened by 5 bases and J by 4 bases, with 14 bases between the two germline ends. The CDR3 DNA is TGTGCCAGCAGCCCCTATTTCGGGGGTAATGAAAAACTGTTTTTT. Protein: CASSPYFGGNEKLFF.

The CDR3 bases are TGTGCCAGCGCCGGGGTACCGAGATACGAGCAGTACTTC. Its translation: CASAGVPRYEQYF. The chain employs TRBV14 and TRBJ2-7; D is possibly TRBD2 (5 bases). The CDR3 is made up of 13 amino acids. V was pared by 8 bases and J by 4 bases, with 15 bases between. Germline-derived CDR1 and CDR2 are SGHDN and FVKESK.

The DNA for the CDR3 is TGTGCCGCTCCAAGCGGGAGGGAAGAGACCCAGTACTTC. It yields the protein CAAPSGREETQYF. The chain carries TRBV30 and TRBJ2-5; 10 bases are shared with TRBD2. The J segment lost 3 bases and the V segment lost 8 bases, leaving 6 bases of the junction unmatched. Looked up from germline, CDR1 is GTSNPN and CDR2 is SVGIG (reference sequence). The CDR3 extends over 13 amino acids.

This clone has a single count. The chain has TRBV7-2 and TRBJ2-6, with D uncertain. Germline V gene sequence: CDR1 SGHTA, CDR2 FQGNSA. This CDR3 is built from 17 residues. Trimming took 1 base from V and 0 from J, leaving 10 bases between them. In DNA, the CDR3 is TGTGCCAGCAGCTTAGATACCAGGTTCTCTGGGGCCAACGTCCTGACTTTC. This sequence encodes CASSLDTRFSGANVLTF.

A note on this clone: In the same sample, other DNA sequences code for this CDR3. This chain connects TRBV7-8 to TRBJ2-1; 11 bases are shared with TRBD2. After removal of 6 bases from V and 3 bases from J, the junction contained 4 bases not matched to a gene. The CDR3 totals 15 residues. Germline V CDR1 and CDR2: SGHVS, FQNEAQ. CDR3 sequence reads: CASSLAGGIYNEQFF. The CDR3 DNA reads as TGTGCCAGCAGTCTAGCGGGAGGTATCTACAATGAGCAGTTCTTC.

The chain joins TRBV5-6 to TRBJ2-1; a weak D match, TRBD1 (6 bases). The CDR3 is made up of 15 amino acids. The germline CDR1 and CDR2 sequences are SGHDT and YYEEEE. Trimming removed 0 bases from V and 8 bases from J, with 15 bases in between. The CDR3 loop reads CASSLEAGTSDEQFF. The DNA for the CDR3 is TGTGCCAGCAGCTTGGAGGCCGGGACAAGCGATGAGCAGTTCTTC.

In its sample, this clone was seen once. The chain couples TRBV7-9 to TRBJ1-1; no clear D. Trimming pared 5 bases from V and 6 bases from J, leaving 19 bases between. Germline V lookup: CDR1 SEHNR, CDR2 FQNEAQ (reference sequence). The CDR3 runs 15 residues. In DNA, the CDR3 is TGTGCCAGCAGCCCCCGAAGTGTCCTCTTATCTGAAGCTTTCTTT. Protein: CASSPRSVLLSEAFF.

The chain uses TRBV11-2 and TRBJ2-3, with 8 bases aligning to TRBD2. CDR1 and CDR2 (germline): SGHAT, FQNNGV. V trimming: 4 bases; J trimming: 5 bases; junction bases outside the gene matches: 2. This CDR3 is 13 amino acids long. This CDR3 reads CASSSTSVDTQYF. DNA of the CDR3: TGTGCCAGCAGCTCGACTAGCGTAGATACGCAGTATTTT.

The CDR3 DNA sequence: TGTGCCAGCAGCGTAGGATACAGGGCCTACGAGCAGTACTTC. Encoded protein: CASSVGYRAYEQYF. The rearrangement uses TRBV9 and TRBJ2-7; D perhaps matches TRBD1 (6 bases). Germline V gene data show CDR1 as SGDLS and CDR2 as YYNGEE. V was pared by 0 bases and J by 2 bases, with 9 bases between. The CDR3 has 14 amino acids.

Here the CDR3 DNA reads TGTGCCAGCGCCCTTGGGGTAGCGGGAGTTAAGAACACCGGGGAGCTGTTTTTT. Its translation: CASALGVAGVKNTGELFF. The chain combines TRBV2 with TRBJ2-2; 9 bases are shared with TRBD2. Germline-derived CDR1 and CDR2 are SNHLY and FYNNEI. CDR3 length equals 18 residues. V gave up 8 bases and J gave up 1 base; unmatched junction bases: 14. Looking up the rest from reference TRBV2 and TRBJ2-2 gives the full variable domain: EPEVTQTPSHQVTQMGQEVILRCVPISNHLYFYWYRQILGQKVEFLVSFYNNEISEKSEIFDDQFSVERPDGSNFTLKIRSTKLEDSAMYFCASALGVAGVKNTGELFFGEGSRLTVL.

The chain recombines TRBV9 with TRBJ2-2; 9 positions agree with TRBD1. Germline CDR1 reads SGDLS; CDR2 reads YYNGEE. V lost 3 bases, J lost 7 bases, and 4 bases stayed unmatched. The CDR3 has 14 amino acids. CDR3 DNA: TGTGCCAGCAGCGAGGGGGACAGGGACGGGGAGCTGTTTTTT. Amino acids: CASSEGDRDGELFF.